This T cell receptor (beta chain) was found in a study of blood T cell repertoires in COVID-19. Study at large: The cDNA or gDNA used as material had been derived from T cells, B-cell-depleted T cells, or PBMCs.

Study processing details: Reference gene primer amplification yielded estimated nucleated cell counts. The protocol was immunoSEQ multiplex PCR, while the TCRdb copy is restricted to in-frame clones and leaves out a portion. The DNA was the basis for D and trimming; V, J and clone size are from that table. The table lists 99,000 or so clones, roughly 80% of them singletons. Germline assignment: CDR1 SGHTA and CDR2 FQGNSA. The CDR3 has 18 residues. Trimming stripped 2 bases from V and 6 bases from J, with 25 bases between. The V call is TRBV7-2, the J call TRBJ1-1, with D possibly being TRBD1 (5 bases). Sequences were obtained from peripheral blood. This TCR was recovered from a woman between 70 and 85 years old with acute or convalescent COVID-19. This chain's CDR3 is CASSLRGLDGLVVAEAFF. DNA for the CDR3: TGTGCCAGCAGCTTAAGGGGTCTGGACGGTCTCGTAGTCGCTGAAGCTTTCTTT.